This T cell receptor (beta chain) was observed in a study of T cell changes during pregnancy in multiple sclerosis. This clone was seen more than once but under ten times. The germline V gene has CDR1 MNHNS and CDR2 SASEGT. V gave up 7 bases and J gave up 2 bases, with 17 bases separating them. This CDR3 spans 15 amino acids. Assay used: immunoSEQ multiplex PCR; TCRdb lists only in-frame clones, some missing. Of roughly 86,000 clones in the sample, approximately 92% were seen once. The chain joins TRBV6-1 to TRBJ1-2; the D gene is possibly TRBD1 (6 bases). Sequences were derived from peripheral blood, sampled in the first trimester of pregnancy. This TCR derives from a female donor with multiple sclerosis, enrolled in a pregnancy study. CDR3 region: CASTVSGGGNYGYTF. The DNA for the CDR3 is TGTGCCAGCACCGTATCAGGTGGGGGCAACTATGGCTACACCTTC.